These 21 T cell receptor beta chains came from one sample sequenced in a study of blood T cell repertoires in COVID-19. The repertoire was sequenced with immunoSEQ multiplex PCR; TCRdb's copy has only in-frame clones and lacks some. The sample includes hundreds of thousands of clones, about 86% seen only once; the top ten take roughly 9.4%. The material sequenced was PBMCs or T cells enriched from blood (not recorded which). The receptor source for this set is a woman between 45 and 60 years old who had recovered from COVID-19.

V is TRBV2 and J is TRBJ1-4; D not certain. CDR1 and CDR2 (germline): SNHLY, FYNNEI. V shed 6 bases and J shed 4 bases, with 21 bases lying between them. This CDR3 has 17 residues. The CDR3 loop reads CASRLNLNTYYNEKLFF. The CDR3 coding sequence is TGTGCCAGCAGACTAAATCTAAACACATACTATAATGAAAAACTGTTTTTT.

The chain couples TRBV3-1 (or the pseudogene TRBV3-2) to TRBJ2-2, with D possibly TRBD2 on 7 matching bases. The CDR3 loop spans 15 amino acids. Germline V gene data show CDR1 as LGHDT and CDR2 as YNNKEL (reference sequence). V lost 3 bases, J lost 3 bases, and 11 bases lay in between. CDR3 residues: CASSQGGPHTGELFF. In nucleotides, the CDR3 is TGTGCCAGCAGCCAGGGGGGGCCACACACCGGGGAGCTGTTTTTT.

The CDR3 sequence is CASSEVPSGNTIYF. CDR3 nucleotide sequence: TGTGCCAGCAGTGAAGTGCCCAGTGGAAACACCATATATTTT. This chain joins TRBV6-1 and TRBJ1-3; D gene ambiguous. In germline, CDR1 is MNHNS, CDR2 SASEGT. V was pared by 1 base and J by 3 bases, with 7 bases between. There are 14 residues in the CDR3.

The chain couples TRBV7-2 to TRBJ2-7, with TRBD2 as a possible D gene (5 bases). CDR3 length: 14 amino acids. V was cut by 1 base and J by 7 bases, with 14 bases left in between. The V gene's germline CDR1 is SGHTA and CDR2 FQGNSA. The CDR3 bases are TGTGCCAGCAGCTTAGGGGAGTTCCTGGGGGAGCAGTACTTC. It encodes CASSLGEFLGEQYF.

The chain is built from TRBV7-8 and TRBJ1-5, with TRBD1 matching over 7 bases. Germline CDR1 SGHVS, CDR2 FQNEAQ. This CDR3 contains 14 residues. V was clipped by 1 base and J by 5 bases; unmatched bases: 2. CDR3 in amino acids: CASSLGTGHQPQHF. Written as DNA, the CDR3 is TGTGCCAGCAGCTTAGGGACAGGTCATCAGCCCCAGCATTTT.

As regards this clone: Other DNA sequences in the sample encode the same CDR3. V gene TRBV3-1 (or the pseudogene TRBV3-2) combines with J gene TRBJ2-1; the D is unclear. The V and J ends lost 1 base and 6 bases respectively, with 4 bases between them. The CDR3 is made up of 12 amino acids. In germline, CDR1 is LGHDT, CDR2 YNNKEL (reference sequence). DNA for the CDR3: TGTGCCAGCAGCCAAGTGAGCAATGAGCAGTTCTTC. Encoded protein: CASSQVSNEQFF.

The J gene is TRBJ1-4, the V gene TRBV7-9; TRBD1 agrees at 8 bases. The CDR3 spans 14 residues. J was trimmed by 7 bases and V by 3 bases; bases with no gene match: 4. Germline V gene data show CDR1 as SEHNR and CDR2 as FQNEAQ (reference sequence). The CDR3 sequence: CASSFQGAGEKLFF. CDR3 in DNA: TGTGCCAGCAGCTTTCAGGGGGCGGGTGAAAAACTGTTTTTT.

This clone was counted once. The V call is TRBV3-1 (or the pseudogene TRBV3-2), the J call TRBJ1-1; a weak D match, TRBD1 (5 bases). The CDR3 contains 14 residues. V lost 4 bases and J 3 bases, leaving 12 bases between the germline ends. Germline V lookup: CDR1 LGHDT, CDR2 YNNKEL (reference sequence). The CDR3 DNA reads TGTGCCAGCAGCCCGTCGGGGGGATACACTGAAGCTTTCTTT. It yields the protein CASSPSGGYTEAFF.

The J gene is TRBJ2-3, the V gene TRBV24-1; 8 bases are shared with TRBD1. This CDR3 comprises 14 residues. Germline CDR1 and CDR2: KGHDR and SFDVKD. The J segment lost 1 base and the V segment lost 6 bases, leaving 2 bases of the junction unmatched. The CDR3 region has the DNA TGTGCCACCAGTATGACAGGGGGCACAGATACGCAGTATTTT. Protein sequence: CATSMTGGTDTQYF.

The rearrangement uses TRBV7-9 and TRBJ2-7; 9 nucleotides align to TRBD1. CDR3 length: 13 amino acids. Germline loops: CDR1 SEHNR, CDR2 FQNEAQ (reference sequence). The V gene end was trimmed by 5 bases and the J gene end by 6 bases; junction bases not matched to a gene: 5. The CDR3 region has the DNA TGTGCCAGCAGCCTCCGACAGGGGGGCGAGCAGTACTTC. Encoded protein: CASSLRQGGEQYF.

CDR3 region: CATGGGNQPQHF. CDR3 DNA: TGTGCCACGGGGGGGGGCAATCAGCCCCAGCATTTT. The chain carries TRBV19 and TRBJ1-5; D possibly corresponds to TRBD1 (5 bases). The CDR3 totals 12 residues. Germline CDR1 LNHDA, CDR2 SQIVND (reference sequence). The V gene lost 10 bases and the J gene lost 2 bases, with 9 bases spanning the gap.

The chain employs TRBV3-1 (or the pseudogene TRBV3-2) and TRBJ2-5, with TRBD1 matching over 11 bases. Germline V gene sequence: CDR1 LGHDT, CDR2 YNNKEL (reference sequence). The CDR3 runs to 15 residues. V lost 4 bases to trimming and J lost 8 bases; unmatched junction nucleotides: 9. In nucleotides, the CDR3 is TGTGCCAGCAGCCGAGGACAGGGGGCGGATTTCACCCAGTACTTC. Translated: CASSRGQGADFTQYF.

The chain combines TRBV6-5 with TRBJ1-6; perhaps TRBD1 as D (6 bases). V lost 5 bases and J 8 bases, leaving 10 bases between the germline ends. The CDR3 is 13 residues long. From germline, CDR1 is MNHEY and CDR2 SVGAGI. DNA of the CDR3: TGTGCCAGCAGTAAGGGGGTAGATTCACCCCTCCACTTT. It translates to CASSKGVDSPLHF.

The chain joins TRBV28 to TRBJ2-1, with 8 bases matching TRBD1. The CDR3 consists of 16 residues. Germline assignment: CDR1 MDHEN and CDR2 SYDVKM. The V and J ends lost 7 bases and 4 bases, in that order; junction bases with no gene match: 12. Here the CDR3 DNA reads TGTGCCAGCACCCTGATCGGACAGGGTTGGTACAATGAGCAGTTCTTC. Translation gives CASTLIGQGWYNEQFF.

The chain uses TRBV19 and TRBJ1-2; D might be TRBD1 (5 bases). Germline CDR1 and CDR2: LNHDA and SQIVND (reference sequence). The V gene lost 7 bases and the J gene lost 7 bases, with 22 bases spanning the gap. The CDR3 consists of 15 residues. CDR3 loop: CASNPLMGGESGYTF. DNA for the CDR3: TGTGCCAGTAACCCCCTGATGGGGGGGGAGTCTGGCTACACCTTC.

The rearrangement uses TRBV5-5 and TRBJ2-5; 12 positions agree with TRBD1. Germline values: CDR1 SGHKS, CDR2 YYEKEE (reference sequence). Unmatched junction bases numbered 8, after V lost 6 bases and J lost 5 bases. The length of the CDR3 is 15 residues. The CDR3 loop is CASTLPGQGAETQYF. CDR3 sequence (DNA): TGTGCCAGCACCCTCCCGGGACAGGGGGCCGAGACCCAGTACTTC.

The chain joins TRBV6-5 to TRBJ1-3; the D is unclear. The V and J ends lost 4 bases and 0 bases respectively, with 7 bases between them. Germline V CDR1 and CDR2: MNHEY, SVGAGI. This CDR3 has 14 amino acids. CDR3 protein: CASSLGSSGNTIYF. DNA for the CDR3: TGTGCCAGCAGTTTGGGGAGCTCTGGAAACACCATATATTTT.

The chain carries TRBV11-2 and TRBJ2-3; 12 positions agree with TRBD2. Germline CDR1 is SGHAT and CDR2 is FQNNGV. The CDR3 extends over 19 amino acids. V was clipped by 3 bases and J by 4 bases; unmatched bases: 14. The CDR3 region has the DNA TGTGCCAGCAGCTTTCCTCATGGGCTAGCGGGGGGGTTTTCAGATACGCAGTATTTT. Its protein product is CASSFPHGLAGGFSDTQYF. Combining the CDR3 with reference TRBV11-2 and TRBJ2-3 gives the whole variable domain EAGVAQSPRYKIIEKRQSVAFWCNPISGHATLYWYQQILGQGPKLLIQFQNNGVVDDSQLPKDRFSAERLKGVDSTLKIQPAKLEDSAVYLCASSFPHGLAGGFSDTQYFGPGTRLTVL.

To note about this clone: Sequence at one end of the junction differs from germline and may be a read error. The rearrangement uses TRBV15 and TRBJ2-3; 8 nucleotides line up with TRBD2. CDR1 and CDR2 from the germline V gene are LNHNV and YYDKDF (reference sequence). This CDR3 region has 16 residues. The CDR3 nucleotides read TGTGCCACCAGCGCCAACCCGGGACTAGATAAAGATACACAGTATTTT. It encodes CATSANPGLDKDTQYF.

The chain links TRBV4-1 to TRBJ2-3; 8 bases line up with TRBD2. Germline V lookup: CDR1 MGHRA, CDR2 YSYEKL. The CDR3 spans 16 residues. The V and J ends lost 4 bases and 2 bases, in that order; junction bases with no gene match: 8. Here the CDR3 reads CASSPRVAGNTDTQYF. Here the CDR3 DNA reads TGCGCCAGCAGCCCCCGGGTAGCGGGGAACACAGATACGCAGTATTTT.

The chain combines TRBV5-1 with TRBJ1-6; 7 nucleotides match TRBD1. Trimming removed 5 bases from V and 7 bases from J; junction bases left unmatched: 9. Germline CDR1 and CDR2: SGHRS and YFSETQ. CDR3 length equals 15 residues. The CDR3 DNA follows: TGCGCCAGCAGTTCCGGACAGGTCGGGAATTCACCCCTCCACTTT. Translated: CASSSGQVGNSPLHF. Using reference TRBV5-1 and TRBJ1-6 for the parts outside the CDR3, the full variable domain is KAGVTQTPRYLIKTRGQQVTLSCSPISGHRSVSWYQQTPGQGLQFLFEYFSETQRNKGNFPGRFSGRQFSNSRSEMNVSTLELGDSALYLCASSSGQVGNSPLHFGNGTRLTVT.